The clone carrying this T cell receptor (beta chain) was seen only a few times. The data originate from a study of T-cell reconstitution after alpha-beta-depleted transplantation in children. A library of TCRbeta sequences, prepared with unique molecular identifiers, was generated. Via MiXCR, TCRdb re-called the PCR reads, giving one row per CDR3 protein. The sample includes approximately 210,000 distinct CDR3 sequences, around a sixth seen only once; the top ten take about 41%. The CDR3 runs to 14 residues. Trimming left V 2 bases short and J 0 bases short, with 8 bases between. The germline gives CDR1 LGHNA, CDR2 YSLEER.

This clonotype was obtained from a male patient between 2 and 10 years old who had a stem cell transplant for acute lymphoblastic leukemia, so the T cells may come from the graft donor. The V gene is TRBV4-3, the J gene TRBJ2-7; tentative D call: TRBD1 (5 bases). The source was PBMCs, mostly from graft donor cells, collected 360 days after TCRalphabeta/CD19-depleted stem cell transplant. The CDR3 protein is CASSQWGYSYEQYF. In DNA form, the CDR3 reads TGCGCCAGCAGCCAATGGGGCTACTCCTACGAGCAGTACTTC.